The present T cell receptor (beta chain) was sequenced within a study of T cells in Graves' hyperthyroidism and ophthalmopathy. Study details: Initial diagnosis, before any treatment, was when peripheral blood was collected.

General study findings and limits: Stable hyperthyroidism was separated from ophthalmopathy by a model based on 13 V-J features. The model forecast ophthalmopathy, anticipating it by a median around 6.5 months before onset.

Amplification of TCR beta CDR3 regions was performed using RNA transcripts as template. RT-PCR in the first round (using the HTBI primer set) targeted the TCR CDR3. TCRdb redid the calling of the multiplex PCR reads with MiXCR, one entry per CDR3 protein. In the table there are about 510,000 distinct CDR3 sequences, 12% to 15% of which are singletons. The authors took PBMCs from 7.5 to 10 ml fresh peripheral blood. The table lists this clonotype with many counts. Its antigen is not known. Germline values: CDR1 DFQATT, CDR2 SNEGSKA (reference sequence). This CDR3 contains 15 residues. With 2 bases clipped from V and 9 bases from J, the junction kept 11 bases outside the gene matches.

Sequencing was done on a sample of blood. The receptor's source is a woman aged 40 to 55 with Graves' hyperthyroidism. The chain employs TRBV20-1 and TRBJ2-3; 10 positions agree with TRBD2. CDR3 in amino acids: CSARTGTSARGTQYF. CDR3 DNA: TGCAGTGCTAGAACCGGGACTAGCGCCCGAGGGACGCAGTATTTT.